A selection of T cell receptor beta chains follows, all from one sample in a study of T-cell reconstitution after alpha-beta-depleted transplantation in children. Via MiXCR, TCRdb re-called the PCR reads, giving one row per CDR3 protein. Here the sample spans about 210,000 distinct CDR3 sequences, around a sixth being singletons. Source: PBMCs, mostly from graft donor cells, taken 360 days after TCRalphabeta/CD19-depleted stem cell transplant. These receptors came from a male patient between 2 and 10 years old who had a stem cell transplant for acute lymphoblastic leukemia, so the T cells may come from the graft donor. The CDR3 runs from the conserved cysteine through the conserved F or W. Each record gives: clone size, V gene, D gene, J gene, CDR3 protein, CDR3 DNA. The D gene is left open where the match is weak. Clone size is stated in some rows and not others, as once, few, many or a class when expanded.

abundance: many; v_gene: TRBV20-1; d_gene: TRBD2; j_gene: TRBJ2-7; CDR3aa: CSAPIGLAGGPEQYF; CDR3nt: TGCAGTGCTCCCATTGGCCTAGCGGGAGGTCCCGAGCAGTACTTC
abundance: NA; v_gene: TRBV5-1; d_gene: TRBD1; j_gene: TRBJ2-4; CDR3aa: CASGQGFENIQYF; CDR3nt: TGCGCCAGCGGACAGGGATTCGAAAACATTCAGTACTTC
abundance: NA; v_gene: TRBV27; d_gene: NA; j_gene: TRBJ2-2; CDR3aa: CASTGENTGELFF; CDR3nt: TGTGCCAGCACCGGGGAGAACACCGGGGAGCTGTTTTTT
abundance: many; v_gene: TRBV4-1; d_gene: NA; j_gene: TRBJ2-3; CDR3aa: CASSQDPADTQYF; CDR3nt: TGCGCCAGCAGCCAAGATCCCGCAGATACGCAGTATTTT
abundance: few; v_gene: TRBV12-3/TRBV12-4; d_gene: NA; j_gene: TRBJ2-7; CDR3aa: CASSAPYRSSYEQYF; CDR3nt: TGTGCCAGCAGTGCCCCTTACCGGTCCTCCTACGAGCAGTACTTC
abundance: few; v_gene: TRBV5-1; d_gene: NA; j_gene: TRBJ1-5; CDR3aa: CASSPTGDSNQPQHF; CDR3nt: TGCGCCAGCAGCCCGACAGGAGATAGCAATCAGCCCCAGCATTTT
abundance: NA; v_gene: TRBV2; d_gene: NA; j_gene: TRBJ2-7; CDR3aa: CASTLGGQAAHYEQYF; CDR3nt: TGTGCCAGCACTCTGGGGGGCCAGGCCGCCCACTACGAGCAGTACTTC
abundance: few; v_gene: TRBV18; d_gene: TRBD1; j_gene: TRBJ2-6; CDR3aa: CASSGQFSGANVLTF; CDR3nt: TGTGCCAGCTCGGGACAGTTCTCTGGGGCCAACGTCCTGACTTTC
abundance: NA; v_gene: TRBV30; d_gene: NA; j_gene: TRBJ1-5; CDR3aa: CAWSDSNNQPQHF; CDR3nt: TGTGCCTGGAGTGACAGTAACAATCAGCCCCAGCATTTT
abundance: NA; v_gene: TRBV12-3/TRBV12-4; d_gene: NA; j_gene: TRBJ2-1; CDR3aa: CASSRMNEQFF; CDR3nt: TGTGCCAGCAGTCGCATGAATGAGCAGTTCTTC
abundance: few; v_gene: TRBV6-5; d_gene: NA; j_gene: TRBJ2-1; CDR3aa: CASSYMAGDEQFF; CDR3nt: TGTGCCAGCAGTTACATGGCGGGCGATGAGCAGTTCTTC